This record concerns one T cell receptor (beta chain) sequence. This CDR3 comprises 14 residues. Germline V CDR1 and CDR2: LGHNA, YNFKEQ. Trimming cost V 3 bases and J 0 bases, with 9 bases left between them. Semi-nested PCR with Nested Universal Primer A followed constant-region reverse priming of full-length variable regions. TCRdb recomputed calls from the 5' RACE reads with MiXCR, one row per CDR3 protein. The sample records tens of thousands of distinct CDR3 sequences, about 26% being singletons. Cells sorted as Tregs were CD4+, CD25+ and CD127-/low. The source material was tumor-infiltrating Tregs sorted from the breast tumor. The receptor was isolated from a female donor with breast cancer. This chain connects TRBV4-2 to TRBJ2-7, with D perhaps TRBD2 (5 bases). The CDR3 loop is CASSQEESSYEQYF. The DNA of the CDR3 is TGTGCCAGCAGCCAGGAGGAAAGCTCCTACGAGCAGTACTTC.